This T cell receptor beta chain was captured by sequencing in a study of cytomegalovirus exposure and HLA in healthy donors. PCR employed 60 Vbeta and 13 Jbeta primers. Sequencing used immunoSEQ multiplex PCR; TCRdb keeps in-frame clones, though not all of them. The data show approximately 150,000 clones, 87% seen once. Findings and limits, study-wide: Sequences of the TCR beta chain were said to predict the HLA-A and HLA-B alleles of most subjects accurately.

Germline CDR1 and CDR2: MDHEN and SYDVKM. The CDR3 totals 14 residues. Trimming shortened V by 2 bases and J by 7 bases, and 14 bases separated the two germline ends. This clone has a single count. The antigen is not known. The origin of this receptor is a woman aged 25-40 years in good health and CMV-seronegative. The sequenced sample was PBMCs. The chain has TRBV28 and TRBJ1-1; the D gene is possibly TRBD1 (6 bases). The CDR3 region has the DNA TGTGCCAGCAGTTTAATCGGGACAAAAATTGAAGCTTTCTTT. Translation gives CASSLIGTKIEAFF.